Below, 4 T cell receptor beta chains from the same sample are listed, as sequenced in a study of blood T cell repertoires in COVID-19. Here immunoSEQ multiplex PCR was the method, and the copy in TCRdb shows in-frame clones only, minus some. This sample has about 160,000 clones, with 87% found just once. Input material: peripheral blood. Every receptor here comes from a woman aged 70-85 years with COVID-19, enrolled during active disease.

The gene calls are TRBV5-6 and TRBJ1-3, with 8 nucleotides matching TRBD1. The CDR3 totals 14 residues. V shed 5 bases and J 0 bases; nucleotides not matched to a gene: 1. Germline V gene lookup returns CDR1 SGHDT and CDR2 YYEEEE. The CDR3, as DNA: TGTGCCAGCAGAACAGGGGGCTCTGGAAACACCATATATTTT. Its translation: CASRTGGSGNTIYF.

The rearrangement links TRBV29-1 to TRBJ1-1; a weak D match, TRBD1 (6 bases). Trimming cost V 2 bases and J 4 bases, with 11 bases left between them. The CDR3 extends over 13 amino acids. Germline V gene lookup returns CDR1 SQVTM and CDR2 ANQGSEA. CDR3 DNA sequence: TGCAGCGTTGAATATGGACAGAGCACTGAAGCTTTCTTT. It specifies CSVEYGQSTEAFF.

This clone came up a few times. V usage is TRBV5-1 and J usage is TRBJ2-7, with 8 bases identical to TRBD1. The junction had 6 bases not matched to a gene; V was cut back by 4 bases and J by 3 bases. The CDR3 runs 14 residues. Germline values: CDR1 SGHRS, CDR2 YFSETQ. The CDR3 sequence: CASSTTGAGYEQYF. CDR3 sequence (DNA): TGCGCCAGCAGCACGACAGGGGCCGGCTACGAGCAGTACTTC.

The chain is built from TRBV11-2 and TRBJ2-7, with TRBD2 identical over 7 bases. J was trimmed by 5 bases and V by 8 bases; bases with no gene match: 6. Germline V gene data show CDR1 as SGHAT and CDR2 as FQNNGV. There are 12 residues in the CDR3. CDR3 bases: TGTGCCAGCGGGAGGGGTACTGACGAGCAGTACTTC. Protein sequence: CASGRGTDEQYF.